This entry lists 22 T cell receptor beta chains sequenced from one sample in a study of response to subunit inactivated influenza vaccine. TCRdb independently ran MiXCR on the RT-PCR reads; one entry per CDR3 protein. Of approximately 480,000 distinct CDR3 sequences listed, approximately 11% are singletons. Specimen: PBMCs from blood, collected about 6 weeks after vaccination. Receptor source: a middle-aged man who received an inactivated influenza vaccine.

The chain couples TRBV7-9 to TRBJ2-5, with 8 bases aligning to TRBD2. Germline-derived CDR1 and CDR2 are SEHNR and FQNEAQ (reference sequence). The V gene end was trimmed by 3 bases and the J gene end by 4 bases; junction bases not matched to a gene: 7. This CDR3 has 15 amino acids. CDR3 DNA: TGTGCCAGCAGCTTGGGACTAGGGGGAGGAGAGACCCAGTACTTC. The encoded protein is CASSLGLGGGETQYF.

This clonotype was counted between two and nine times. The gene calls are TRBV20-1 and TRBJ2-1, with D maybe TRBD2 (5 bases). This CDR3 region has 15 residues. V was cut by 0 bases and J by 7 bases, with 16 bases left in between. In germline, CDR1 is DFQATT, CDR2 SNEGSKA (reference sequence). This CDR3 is CSARDQRRRNNEQFF. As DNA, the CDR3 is TGCAGTGCTAGAGATCAGCGGCGGAGGAATAATGAGCAGTTCTTC.

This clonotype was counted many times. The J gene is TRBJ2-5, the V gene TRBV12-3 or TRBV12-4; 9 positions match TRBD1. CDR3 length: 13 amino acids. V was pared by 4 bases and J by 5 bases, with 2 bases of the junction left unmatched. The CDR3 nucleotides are TGTGCCAGCAGTTCAGGGACAGGGGAGACCCAGTACTTC. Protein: CASSSGTGETQYF.

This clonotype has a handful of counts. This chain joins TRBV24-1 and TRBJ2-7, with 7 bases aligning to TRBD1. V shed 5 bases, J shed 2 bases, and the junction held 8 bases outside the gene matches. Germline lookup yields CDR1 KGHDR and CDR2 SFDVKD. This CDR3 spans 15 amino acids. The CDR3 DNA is TGTGCCACCAGTGCCCCAAACAGGGGAGCCTACGAGCAGTACTTC. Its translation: CATSAPNRGAYEQYF.

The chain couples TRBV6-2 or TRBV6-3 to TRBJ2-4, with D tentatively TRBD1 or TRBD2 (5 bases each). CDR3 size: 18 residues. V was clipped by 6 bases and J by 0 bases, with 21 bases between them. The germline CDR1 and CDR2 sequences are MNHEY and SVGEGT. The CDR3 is CASSSGTDPQGAKNIQYF. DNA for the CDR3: TGTGCCAGCAGCTCCGGGACGGACCCTCAGGGAGCCAAAAACATTCAGTACTTC.

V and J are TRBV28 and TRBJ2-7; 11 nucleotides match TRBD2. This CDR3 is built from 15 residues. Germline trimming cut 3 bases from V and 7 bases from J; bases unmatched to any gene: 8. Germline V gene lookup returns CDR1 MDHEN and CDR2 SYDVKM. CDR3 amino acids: CASSFLAGGLEEQYF. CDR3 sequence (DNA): TGTGCCAGCAGTTTCTTAGCGGGAGGGCTTGAAGAGCAGTACTTC.

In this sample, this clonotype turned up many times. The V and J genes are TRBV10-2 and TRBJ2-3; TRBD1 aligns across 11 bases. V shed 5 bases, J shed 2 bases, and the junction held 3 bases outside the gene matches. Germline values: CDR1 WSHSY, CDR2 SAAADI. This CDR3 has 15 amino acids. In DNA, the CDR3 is TGCGCCAGCAGTAGGACAGGGGGCAACACAGATACGCAGTATTTT. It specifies CASSRTGGNTDTQYF.

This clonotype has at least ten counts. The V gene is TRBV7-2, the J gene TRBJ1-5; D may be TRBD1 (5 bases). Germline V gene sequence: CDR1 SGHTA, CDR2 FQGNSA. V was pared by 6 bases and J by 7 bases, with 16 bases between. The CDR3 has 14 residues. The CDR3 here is CASRFQGIGQPQHF. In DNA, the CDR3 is TGTGCCAGCAGATTTCAGGGAATTGGACAGCCCCAGCATTTT. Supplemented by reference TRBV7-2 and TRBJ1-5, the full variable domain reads GAGVSQSPSNKVTEKGKDVELRCDPISGHTALYWYRQSLGQGLEFLIYFQGNSAPDKSGLPSDRFSAERTGGSVSTLTIQRTQQEDSAVYLCASRFQGIGQPQHFGDGTRLSIL.

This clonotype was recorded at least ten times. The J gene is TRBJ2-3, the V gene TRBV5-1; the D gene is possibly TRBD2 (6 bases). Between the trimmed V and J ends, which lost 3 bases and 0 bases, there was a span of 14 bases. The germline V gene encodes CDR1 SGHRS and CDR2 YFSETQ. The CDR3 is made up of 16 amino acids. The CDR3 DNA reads TGCGCCAGCAGCTCTAGGGGAGGACCTAGCACAGATACGCAGTATTTT. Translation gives CASSSRGGPSTDTQYF.

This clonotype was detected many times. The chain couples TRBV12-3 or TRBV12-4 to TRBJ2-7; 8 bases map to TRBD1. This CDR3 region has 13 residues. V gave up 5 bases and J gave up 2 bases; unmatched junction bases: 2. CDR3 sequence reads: CASSQTGAYEQYF. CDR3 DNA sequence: TGTGCCAGCAGTCAGACAGGGGCCTACGAGCAGTACTTC.

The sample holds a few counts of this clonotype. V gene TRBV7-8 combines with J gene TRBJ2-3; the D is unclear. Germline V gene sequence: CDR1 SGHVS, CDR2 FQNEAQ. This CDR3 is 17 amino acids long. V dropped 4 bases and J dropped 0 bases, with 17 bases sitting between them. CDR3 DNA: TGTGCCAGCAGCTCTACGGCGTCCCTAACTAGCACAGATACGCAGTATTTT. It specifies CASSSTASLTSTDTQYF.

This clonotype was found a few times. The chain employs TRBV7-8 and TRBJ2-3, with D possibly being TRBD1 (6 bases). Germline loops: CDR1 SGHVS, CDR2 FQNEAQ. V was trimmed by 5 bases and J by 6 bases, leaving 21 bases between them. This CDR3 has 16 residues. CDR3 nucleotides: TGTGCCAGCAGCCAAGGGGGACGGACTGCCCGGGATACGCAGTATTTT. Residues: CASSQGGRTARDTQYF.

This chain's CDR3 is CASSWTGSGTEAFF. CDR3 in DNA: TGTGCCAGCAGTTGGACAGGCTCGGGCACTGAAGCTTTCTTT. This chain uses TRBV12-3 or TRBV12-4 with TRBJ1-1, with 7 nucleotides matching TRBD1. With 4 bases clipped from V and 4 bases from J, the junction kept 6 bases outside the gene matches. The CDR3 extends over 14 amino acids.

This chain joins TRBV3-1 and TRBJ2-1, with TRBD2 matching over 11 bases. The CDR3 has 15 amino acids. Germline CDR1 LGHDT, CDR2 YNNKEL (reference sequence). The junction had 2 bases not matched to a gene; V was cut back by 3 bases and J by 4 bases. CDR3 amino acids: CASSHGTSGYNEQFF. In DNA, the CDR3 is TGTGCCAGCAGCCACGGGACTAGCGGATACAATGAGCAGTTCTTC.

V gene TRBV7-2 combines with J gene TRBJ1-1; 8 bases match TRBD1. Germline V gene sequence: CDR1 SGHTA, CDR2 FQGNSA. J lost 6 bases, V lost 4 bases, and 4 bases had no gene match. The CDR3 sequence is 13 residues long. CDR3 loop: CASSWADRAEAFF. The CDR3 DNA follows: TGTGCCAGCAGCTGGGCGGACAGGGCTGAAGCTTTCTTT.

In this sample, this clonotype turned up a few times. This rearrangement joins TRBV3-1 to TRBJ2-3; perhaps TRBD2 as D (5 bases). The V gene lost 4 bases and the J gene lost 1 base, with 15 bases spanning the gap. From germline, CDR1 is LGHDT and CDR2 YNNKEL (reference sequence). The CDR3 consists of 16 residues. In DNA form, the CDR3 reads TGTGCCAGCAGCCTCGGGATCAAAGGAGGCACAGATACGCAGTATTTT. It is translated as CASSLGIKGGTDTQYF.

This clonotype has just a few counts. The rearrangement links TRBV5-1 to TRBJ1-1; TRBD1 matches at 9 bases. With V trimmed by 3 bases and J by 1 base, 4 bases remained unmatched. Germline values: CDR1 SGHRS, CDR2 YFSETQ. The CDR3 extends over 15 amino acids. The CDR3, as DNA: TGCGCCAGCAGCTACCGGGGACAGGGGAACACTGAAGCTTTCTTT. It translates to CASSYRGQGNTEAFF.

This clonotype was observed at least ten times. CDR3 protein: CSAKAGQFAGTSGIIHTDTQYF. CDR3 coding DNA: TGCAGTGCTAAGGCAGGGCAATTCGCCGGGACTAGCGGGATTATTCACACAGATACGCAGTATTTT. The chain has TRBV20-1 and TRBJ2-3; 13 positions match TRBD2. In germline, CDR1 is DFQATT, CDR2 SNEGSKA (reference sequence). This CDR3 contains 22 residues. The V segment lost 4 bases and the J segment 2 bases; nucleotides outside the gene matches: 24.

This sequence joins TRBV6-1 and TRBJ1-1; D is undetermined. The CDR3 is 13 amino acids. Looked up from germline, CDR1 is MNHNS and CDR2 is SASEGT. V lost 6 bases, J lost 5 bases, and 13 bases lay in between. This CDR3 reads CASSTGTVTEAFF. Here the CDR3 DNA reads TGTGCCAGCAGCACCGGTACAGTTACTGAAGCTTTCTTT.

The CDR3 reads CASSPGREGLGANVLTF. In nucleotides, the CDR3 is TGTGCCAGCAGTCCCGGGAGGGAGGGGTTAGGGGCCAACGTCCTGACTTTC. The V call is TRBV6-1, the J call TRBJ2-6; TRBD2 agrees at 8 bases. J lost 4 bases, V lost 5 bases, and 10 bases had no gene match. CDR3 length: 17 residues. The germline gives CDR1 MNHNS, CDR2 SASEGT.

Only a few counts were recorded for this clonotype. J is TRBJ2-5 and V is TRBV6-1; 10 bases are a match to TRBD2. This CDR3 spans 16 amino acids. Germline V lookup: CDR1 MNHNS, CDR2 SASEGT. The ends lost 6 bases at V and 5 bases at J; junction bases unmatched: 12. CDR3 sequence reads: CASRPRLAGGWETQYF. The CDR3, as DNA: TGTGCCAGCAGACCCCGGTTAGCGGGAGGCTGGGAGACCCAGTACTTC.

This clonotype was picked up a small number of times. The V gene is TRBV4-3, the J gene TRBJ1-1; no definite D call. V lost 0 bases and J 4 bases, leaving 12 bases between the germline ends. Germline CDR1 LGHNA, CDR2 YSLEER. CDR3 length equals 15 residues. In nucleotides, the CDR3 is TGCGCCAGCAGCCAAGAAGGAGGGCCGGTCACTGAAGCTTTCTTT. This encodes CASSQEGGPVTEAFF.